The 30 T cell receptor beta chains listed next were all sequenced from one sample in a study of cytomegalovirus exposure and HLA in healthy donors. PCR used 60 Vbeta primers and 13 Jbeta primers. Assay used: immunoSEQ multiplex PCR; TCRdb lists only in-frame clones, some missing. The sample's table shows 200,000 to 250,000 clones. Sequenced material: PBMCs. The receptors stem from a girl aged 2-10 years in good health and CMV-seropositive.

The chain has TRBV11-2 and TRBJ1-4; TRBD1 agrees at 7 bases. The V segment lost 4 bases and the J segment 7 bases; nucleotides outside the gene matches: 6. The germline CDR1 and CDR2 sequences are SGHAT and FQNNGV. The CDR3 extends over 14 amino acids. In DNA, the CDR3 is TGTGCCAGCAGCTCTCAGACAGGGAGTGAAAAACTGTTTTTT. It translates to CASSSQTGSEKLFF.

In DNA form, the CDR3 reads TGTGCCAGCAGCAGAGACGAGGGGGACTATGGCTACACCTTC. Its translation is CASSRDEGDYGYTF. The chain carries TRBV7-2 and TRBJ1-2; D possibly corresponds to TRBD1 (6 bases). This CDR3 contains 14 residues. The germline CDR1 and CDR2 sequences are SGHTA and FQGNSA. V dropped 5 bases and J dropped 3 bases, with 13 bases sitting between them.

CDR3 sequence: CASSLSSAYEQYF. In nucleotides, the CDR3 is TGTGCCAGCAGCTTATCTAGTGCCTACGAGCAGTACTTC. V and J are TRBV5-4 and TRBJ2-5, with D hard to call. The better agreement between TRBJ2-7 and the DNA end casts doubt on the J call. The CDR3 extends over 13 amino acids. Germline V CDR1 and CDR2: SGHNT, YYREEE (reference sequence).

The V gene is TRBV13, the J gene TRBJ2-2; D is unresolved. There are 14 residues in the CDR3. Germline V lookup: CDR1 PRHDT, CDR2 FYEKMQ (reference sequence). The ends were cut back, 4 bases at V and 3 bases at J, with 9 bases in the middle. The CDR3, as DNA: TGTGCCAGCAGCTCCCGACAATACACCGGGGAGCTGTTTTTT. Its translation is CASSSRQYTGELFF.

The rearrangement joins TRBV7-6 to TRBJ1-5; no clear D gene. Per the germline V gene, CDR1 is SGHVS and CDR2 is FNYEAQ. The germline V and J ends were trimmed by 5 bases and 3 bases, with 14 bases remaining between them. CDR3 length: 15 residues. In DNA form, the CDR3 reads TGTGCCAGCAGCCGATGGCGGGGTCCCAATCAGCCCCAGCATTTT. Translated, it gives CASSRWRGPNQPQHF.

The CDR3 coding sequence is TGTGCCAGCAGTGAAGCGAGGTTTGGCCCCCTCCACTTT. This sequence encodes CASSEARFGPLHF. V is TRBV6-1 and J is TRBJ1-6; no clear D gene. The CDR3 has 13 residues. Trimming removed 0 bases from V and 13 bases from J, with 10 bases in between. CDR1 is MNHNS and CDR2 is SASEGT in the germline V gene.

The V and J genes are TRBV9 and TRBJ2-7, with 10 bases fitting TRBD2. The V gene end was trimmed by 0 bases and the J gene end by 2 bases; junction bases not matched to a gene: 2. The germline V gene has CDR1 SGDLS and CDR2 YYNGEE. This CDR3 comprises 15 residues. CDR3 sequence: CASSVAGTSAYEQYF. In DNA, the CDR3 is TGTGCCAGCAGCGTAGCCGGGACTAGCGCCTACGAGCAGTACTTC.

The CDR3 reads CASQTGSYGYTF. The CDR3 DNA reads TGTGCCAGCCAAACCGGGTCCTATGGCTACACCTTC. The gene calls are TRBV28 and TRBJ1-2; D is ambiguous. The CDR3 has 12 residues. V lost 8 bases to trimming and J lost 4 bases, with 11 bases between them. Germline loops: CDR1 MDHEN, CDR2 SYDVKM.

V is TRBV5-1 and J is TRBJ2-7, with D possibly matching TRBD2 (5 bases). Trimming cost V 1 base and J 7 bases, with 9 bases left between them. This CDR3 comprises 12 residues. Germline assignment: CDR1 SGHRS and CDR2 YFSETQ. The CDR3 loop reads CASSLPSGEQYF. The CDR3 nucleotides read TGCGCCAGCAGCTTGCCTTCGGGGGAGCAGTACTTC.

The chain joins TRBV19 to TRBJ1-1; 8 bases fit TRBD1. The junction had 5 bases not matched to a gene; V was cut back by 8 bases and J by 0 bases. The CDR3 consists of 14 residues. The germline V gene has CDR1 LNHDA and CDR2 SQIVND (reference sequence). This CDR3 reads CASGQGSMNTEAFF. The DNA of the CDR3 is TGTGCCAGTGGACAGGGCTCCATGAACACTGAAGCTTTCTTT.

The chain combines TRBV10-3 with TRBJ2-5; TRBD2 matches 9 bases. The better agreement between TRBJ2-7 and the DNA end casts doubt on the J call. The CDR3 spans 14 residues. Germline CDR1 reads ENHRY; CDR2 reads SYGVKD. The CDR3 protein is CAISEFSGSYEQYF. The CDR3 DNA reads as TGTGCCATCAGTGAGTTTAGCGGGAGCTACGAGCAGTACTTC.

The chain's CDR3 is CASSLRGVNTEAFF. The CDR3 bases are TGTGCCAGCAGCTTAAGGGGCGTGAACACTGAAGCTTTCTTT. The rearrangement joins TRBV11-2 to TRBJ1-1, with TRBD1 as a possible D gene (5 bases). This CDR3 is 14 amino acids long. V was trimmed by 2 bases and J by 0 bases, leaving 7 bases between them. The germline CDR1 and CDR2 sequences are SGHAT and FQNNGV.

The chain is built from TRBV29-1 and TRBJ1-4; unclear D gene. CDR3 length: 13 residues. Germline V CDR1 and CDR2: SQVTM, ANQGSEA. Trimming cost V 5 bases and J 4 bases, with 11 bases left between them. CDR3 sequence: CSVSYTRNEKLFF. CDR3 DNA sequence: TGCAGCGTTTCGTACACCCGTAATGAAAAACTGTTTTTT.

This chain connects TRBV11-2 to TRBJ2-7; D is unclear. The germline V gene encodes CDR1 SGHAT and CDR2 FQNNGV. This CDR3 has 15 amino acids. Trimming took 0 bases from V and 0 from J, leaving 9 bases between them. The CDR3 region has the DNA TGTGCCAGCAGCTTAGAGGGTAGCAGCTCCTACGAGCAGTACTTC. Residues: CASSLEGSSSYEQYF. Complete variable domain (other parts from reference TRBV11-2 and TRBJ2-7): EAGVAQSPRYKIIEKRQSVAFWCNPISGHATLYWYQQILGQGPKLLIQFQNNGVVDDSQLPKDRFSAERLKGVDSTLKIQPAKLEDSAVYLCASSLEGSSSYEQYFGPGTRLTVT.

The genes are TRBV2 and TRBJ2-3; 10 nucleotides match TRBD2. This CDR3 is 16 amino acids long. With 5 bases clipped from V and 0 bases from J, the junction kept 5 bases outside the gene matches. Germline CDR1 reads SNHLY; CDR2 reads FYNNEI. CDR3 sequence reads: CASSLGLASSTDTQYF. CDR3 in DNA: TGTGCCAGCAGTTTGGGACTAGCGAGTAGCACAGATACGCAGTATTTT.

The CDR3 is CASSLRRLSYNEQFF. The CDR3 coding sequence is TGTGCCAGCAGCTTGCGGCGGCTCTCCTACAATGAGCAGTTCTTC. The V call is TRBV7-9, the J call TRBJ2-1; D is undetermined. CDR3 length: 15 residues. Trimming took 3 bases from V and 0 from J, leaving 9 bases between them. CDR1 SEHNR and CDR2 FQNEAQ come from the germline V gene (reference sequence).

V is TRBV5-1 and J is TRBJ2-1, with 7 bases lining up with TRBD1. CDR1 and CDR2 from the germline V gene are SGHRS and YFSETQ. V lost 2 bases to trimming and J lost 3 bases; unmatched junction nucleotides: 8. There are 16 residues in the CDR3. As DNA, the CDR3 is TGCGCCAGCAGCTTCTATACAGGGGCCCTCTACAATGAGCAGTTCTTC. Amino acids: CASSFYTGALYNEQFF.

CDR3 sequence: CASSSQTSGDYNEQFF. CDR3 in DNA: TGTGCCAGCAGCTCGCAGACTAGCGGGGACTACAATGAGCAGTTCTTC. The chain couples TRBV5-6 to TRBJ2-1; 11 bases agree with TRBD2. The junction had 5 bases not matched to a gene; V was cut back by 3 bases and J by 3 bases. CDR3 length equals 16 residues. Germline-derived CDR1 and CDR2 are SGHDT and YYEEEE.

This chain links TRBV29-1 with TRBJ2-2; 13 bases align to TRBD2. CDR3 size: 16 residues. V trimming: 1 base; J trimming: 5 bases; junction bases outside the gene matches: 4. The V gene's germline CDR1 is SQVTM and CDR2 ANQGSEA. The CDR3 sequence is CSVEGTSGSLTGELFF. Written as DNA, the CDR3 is TGCAGCGTTGAAGGGACTAGCGGGAGCCTTACCGGGGAGCTGTTTTTT.

As DNA, the CDR3 is TGTGCCACAGGGGCTAGCGGGAGAAGCACAGATACGCAGTATTTT. It specifies CATGASGRSTDTQYF. The rearrangement joins TRBV19 to TRBJ2-3; 10 bases agree with TRBD2. Trimming took 10 bases from V and 0 from J; bases not matched to a gene: 7. This CDR3 has 15 residues. Looked up from germline, CDR1 is LNHDA and CDR2 is SQIVND (reference sequence).

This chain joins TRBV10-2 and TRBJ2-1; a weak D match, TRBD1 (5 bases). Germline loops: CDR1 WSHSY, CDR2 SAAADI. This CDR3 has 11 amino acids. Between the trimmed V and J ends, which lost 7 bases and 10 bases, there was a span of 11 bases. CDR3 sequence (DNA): TGCGCCAGCACCGTGGGGCTGGAGCAGTTCTTC. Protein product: CASTVGLEQFF.

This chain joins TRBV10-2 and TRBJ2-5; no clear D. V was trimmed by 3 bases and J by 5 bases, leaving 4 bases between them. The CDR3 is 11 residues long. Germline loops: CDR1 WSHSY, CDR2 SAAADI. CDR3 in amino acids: CASSDLETQYF. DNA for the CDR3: TGCGCCAGCAGTGATCTGGAGACCCAGTACTTC.

The CDR3 region has the DNA TGTGCCAGCAGTTACTCCGCGGGCGACTATGGCTACACCTTC. Amino acids: CASSYSAGDYGYTF. The chain is built from TRBV6-5 and TRBJ1-2; D not certain. The CDR3 has 14 residues. Germline CDR1 is MNHEY and CDR2 is SVGAGI. V lost 0 bases and J lost 3, with 8 bases in between.

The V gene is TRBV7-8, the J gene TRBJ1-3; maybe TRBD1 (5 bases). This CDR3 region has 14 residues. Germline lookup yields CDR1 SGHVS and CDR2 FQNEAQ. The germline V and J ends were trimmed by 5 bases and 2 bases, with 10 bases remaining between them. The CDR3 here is CASSGGGTGNTIYF. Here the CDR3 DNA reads TGTGCCAGCAGCGGTGGGGGGACTGGAAACACCATATATTTT.

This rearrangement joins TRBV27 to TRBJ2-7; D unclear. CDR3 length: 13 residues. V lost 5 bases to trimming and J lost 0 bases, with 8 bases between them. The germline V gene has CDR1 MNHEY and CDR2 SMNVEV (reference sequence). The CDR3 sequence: CASSPDFSYEQYF. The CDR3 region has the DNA TGTGCCAGCAGTCCCGACTTCTCCTACGAGCAGTACTTC.

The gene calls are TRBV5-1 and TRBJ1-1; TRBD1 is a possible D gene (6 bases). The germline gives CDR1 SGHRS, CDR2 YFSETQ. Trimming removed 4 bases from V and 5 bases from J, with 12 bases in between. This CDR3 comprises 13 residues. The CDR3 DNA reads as TGCGCCAGCAGCACGACAGGCGGTACTGAAGCTTTCTTT. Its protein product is CASSTTGGTEAFF.

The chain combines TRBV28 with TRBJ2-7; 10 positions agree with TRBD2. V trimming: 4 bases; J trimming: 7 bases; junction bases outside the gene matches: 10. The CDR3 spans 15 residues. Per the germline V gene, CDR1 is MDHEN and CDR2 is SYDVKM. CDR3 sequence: CASSSPLAGVREQYF. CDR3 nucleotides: TGTGCCAGCAGTTCTCCCCTAGCGGGAGTGCGGGAGCAGTACTTC.

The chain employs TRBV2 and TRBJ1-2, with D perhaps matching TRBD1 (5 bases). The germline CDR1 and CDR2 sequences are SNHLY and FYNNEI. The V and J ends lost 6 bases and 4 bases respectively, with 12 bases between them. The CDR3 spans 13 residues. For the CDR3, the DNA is TGTGCCAGCAGCCTAGACAGAAGCTATGGCTACACCTTC. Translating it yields CASSLDRSYGYTF.

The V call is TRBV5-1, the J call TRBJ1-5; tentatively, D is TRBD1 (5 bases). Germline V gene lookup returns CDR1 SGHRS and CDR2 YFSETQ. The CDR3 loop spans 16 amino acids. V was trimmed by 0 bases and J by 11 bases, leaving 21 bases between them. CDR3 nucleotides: TGCGCCAGCAGCTTGGGGCCCGGACAAGCCCAATCAGCCCAGCATTTT. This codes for CASSLGPGQAQSAQHF.

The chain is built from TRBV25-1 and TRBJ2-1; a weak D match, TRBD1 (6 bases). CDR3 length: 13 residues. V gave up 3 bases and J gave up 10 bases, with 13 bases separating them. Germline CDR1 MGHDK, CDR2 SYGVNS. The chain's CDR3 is CASSDDNRDEQFF. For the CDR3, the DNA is TGTGCCAGCAGTGATGACAACAGGGACGAGCAGTTCTTC.